Following are 21 T cell receptor beta chains from one sample sequenced in a study of OX40 agonist ivuxolimab in advanced cancers. Repertoires were generated with immunoSEQ multiplex PCR, while TCRdb's copy carries only in-frame clones and drops some. Of some 58,000 clones in the sample, 86% are singletons; the top ten hold roughly 13%. Material: CD4+ or CD8+ T cells sorted from blood, obtained in a trial of the OX40 agonist ivuxolimab. The receptor set was obtained from an adult with an advanced solid tumor such as melanoma, head and neck, liver or kidney cancer.

The chain is built from TRBV28 and TRBJ2-1; D is perhaps TRBD1 or TRBD2 (5 bases each). CDR1 and CDR2 from the germline V gene are MDHEN and SYDVKM. V dropped 8 bases and J dropped 0 bases, with 17 bases sitting between them. This CDR3 spans 16 amino acids. The CDR3 here is CASGTRKGLSYNEQFF. CDR3 DNA sequence: TGTGCCAGCGGGACGAGGAAGGGGCTCTCCTACAATGAGCAGTTCTTC. Full variable domain (missing parts from reference TRBV28 and TRBJ2-1): DVKVTQSSRYLVKRTGEKVFLECVQDMDHENMFWYRQDPGLGLRLIYFSYDVKMKEKGDIPEGYSVSREKKERFSLILESASTNQTSMYLCASGTRKGLSYNEQFFGPGTRLTVL.

The rearrangement joins TRBV19 to TRBJ1-2; 7 positions match TRBD1. CDR1 LNHDA and CDR2 SQIVND come from the germline V gene (reference sequence). The CDR3 consists of 15 residues. With V trimmed by 7 bases and J by 2 bases, 10 bases remained unmatched. CDR3 in DNA: TGTGCCAGTAACCAAGGGGGCACATCGAACTATGGCTACACCTTC. This translates into CASNQGGTSNYGYTF.

This chain uses TRBV19 with TRBJ2-1; D unclear. Germline CDR1 is LNHDA and CDR2 is SQIVND (reference sequence). CDR3 length: 15 residues. Trimming pared 3 bases from V and 2 bases from J, leaving 11 bases between. CDR3 amino acids: CASSITAFTYNEQFF. The CDR3 region has the DNA TGTGCCAGTAGTATCACGGCGTTTACCTACAATGAGCAGTTCTTC. Full variable domain (outside the CDR3, taken from reference TRBV19 and TRBJ2-1): DGGITQSPKYLFRKEGQNVTLSCEQNLNHDAMYWYRQDPGQGLRLIYYSQIVNDFQKGDIAEGYSVSREKKESFPLTVTSAQKNPTAFYLCASSITAFTYNEQFFGPGTRLTVL.

The sample holds one count of this clone. This rearrangement joins TRBV27 to TRBJ2-2; 7 bases match TRBD1. The CDR3 has 17 amino acids. The V and J ends lost 4 bases and 0 bases, in that order; junction bases with no gene match: 8. Germline lookup yields CDR1 MNHEY and CDR2 SMNVEV (reference sequence). The CDR3: CASSSTQGRANTGELFF. The CDR3, as DNA: TGTGCCAGCAGTTCCACACAGGGGCGTGCGAACACCGGGGAGCTGTTTTTT.

The table lists this clone with a few counts. The chain uses TRBV7-2 and TRBJ2-1, with D possibly matching TRBD1 (5 bases). Trimming stripped 1 base from V and 0 bases from J, with 10 bases between. The CDR3 spans 16 residues. Germline loops: CDR1 SGHTA, CDR2 FQGNSA. CDR3 amino acids: CASSLGATDSYNEQFF. CDR3 in DNA: TGTGCCAGCAGCTTAGGAGCGACAGACTCCTACAATGAGCAGTTCTTC.

The J gene is TRBJ2-5, the V gene TRBV6-5; the match to TRBD2 covers 11 bases. With V trimmed by 3 bases and J by 3 bases, 6 bases remained unmatched. The CDR3 runs to 16 residues. The germline CDR1 and CDR2 sequences are MNHEY and SVGAGI. CDR3 loop: CASSYTSGSWKETQYF. CDR3 DNA: TGTGCCAGCAGTTATACTAGCGGGAGTTGGAAAGAGACCCAGTACTTC.

The CDR3 nucleotides are TGTGCCGCCGGTGGACAGGTATACACCGGGGAGCTGTTTTTT. Its translation is CAAGGQVYTGELFF. The chain has TRBV10-3 and TRBJ2-2; TRBD1 matches at 7 bases. V gave up 11 bases and J gave up 3 bases; unmatched junction bases: 9. This CDR3 is built from 14 residues. Germline CDR1 reads ENHRY; CDR2 reads SYGVKD.

Only one count was recorded for this clone. The V and J genes are TRBV7-9 and TRBJ2-5, with 10 positions matching TRBD2. CDR1 is SEHNR and CDR2 is FQNEAQ in the germline V gene (reference sequence). The V and J ends lost 3 bases and 5 bases, in that order; junction bases with no gene match: 3. The CDR3 has 14 amino acids. The chain's CDR3 is CASSFSSGSETQYF. Here the CDR3 DNA reads TGTGCCAGCAGCTTCTCTAGCGGGAGTGAGACCCAGTACTTC.

The chain combines TRBV19 with TRBJ2-5; 10 positions match TRBD1. The CDR3 loop spans 15 amino acids. Germline assignment: CDR1 LNHDA and CDR2 SQIVND (reference sequence). V dropped 6 bases and J dropped 6; count of bases not matched to a gene: 10. As DNA, the CDR3 is TGTGCCAGTAGAAATTTCCCGGGACAGGGGAAGACCCAGTACTTC. It translates to CASRNFPGQGKTQYF.

The rearrangement links TRBV7-8 to TRBJ2-2, with 9 positions matching TRBD2. V shed 5 bases, J shed 1 base, and the junction held 11 bases outside the gene matches. The CDR3 sequence is 18 residues long. CDR1 SGHVS and CDR2 FQNEAQ come from the germline V gene. For the CDR3, the DNA is TGTGCCAGCAGCGATGCGATTAGCGGGAGTTGGAACACCGGGGAGCTGTTTTTT. It encodes CASSDAISGSWNTGELFF.

The rearrangement links TRBV30 to TRBJ2-1; D is unclear. This CDR3 region has 11 residues. The germline V gene encodes CDR1 GTSNPN and CDR2 SVGIG (reference sequence). Trimming removed 3 bases at V and 12 bases at J, with 12 bases between. CDR3 nucleotides: TGTGCCTGGAGGGCGAGACTTACGCAGTTCTTC. The encoded protein is CAWRARLTQFF.

The rearrangement links TRBV29-1 to TRBJ2-3; D remains ambiguous. This CDR3 region has 12 residues. CDR1 and CDR2 from the germline V gene are SQVTM and ANQGSEA. V shed 1 base and J shed 7 bases, with 9 bases lying between them. The CDR3 is CSVEVGSHTQYF. The CDR3 coding sequence is TGCAGCGTTGAAGTAGGTTCCCATACGCAGTATTTT.

This clone was counted only a few times. This chain uses TRBV11-2 with TRBJ2-7; 12 bases are shared with TRBD2. There are 15 residues in the CDR3. Unmatched junction bases numbered 3, after V lost 0 bases and J lost 6 bases. CDR1 and CDR2 (germline): SGHAT, FQNNGV. This chain's CDR3 is CASSLEASGRGEQYF. CDR3 DNA sequence: TGTGCCAGCAGCTTAGAGGCTAGCGGGAGGGGCGAGCAGTACTTC.

A single count supports this clone. The V call is TRBV27, the J call TRBJ1-2, with TRBD1 matching 7 bases. The CDR3 covers 15 residues. Looked up from germline, CDR1 is MNHEY and CDR2 is SMNVEV (reference sequence). With V trimmed by 10 bases and J by 6 bases, 17 bases remained unmatched. CDR3 region: CATNSRQGLNDGYTF. The CDR3 DNA follows: TGTGCCACCAACTCCCGACAGGGTTTGAATGATGGCTACACCTTC.

The table lists this clone with a count of one. This sequence joins TRBV9 and TRBJ2-5; D call uncertain. V was trimmed by 3 bases and J by 4 bases, leaving 13 bases between them. This CDR3 region has 14 residues. Germline CDR1 SGDLS, CDR2 YYNGEE. CDR3 amino acids: CASSAHSMGETQYF. CDR3 nucleotides: TGTGCCAGCAGCGCCCACAGCATGGGAGAGACCCAGTACTTC.

V is TRBV27 and J is TRBJ2-7; D is undetermined. Germline CDR1 and CDR2: MNHEY and SMNVEV (reference sequence). V dropped 5 bases and J dropped 4 bases, with 12 bases sitting between them. This CDR3 has 13 residues. CDR3 nucleotide sequence: TGTGCCAGCAGTCCTTATAGGATATACGAGCAGTACTTC. Its protein is CASSPYRIYEQYF.

V and J are TRBV20-1 and TRBJ1-2; D is unresolved. Per the germline V gene, CDR1 is DFQATT and CDR2 is SNEGSKA (reference sequence). The V end was cut by 0 bases, the J end by 5 bases, with 4 bases between. The CDR3 totals 11 residues. This chain's CDR3 is CSAREGYGYTF. The CDR3 bases are TGCAGTGCTAGAGAAGGGTATGGCTACACCTTC.

The J gene is TRBJ1-6, the V gene TRBV30; tentatively, D is TRBD1 (6 bases). This CDR3 has 15 residues. Trimming shortened V by 4 bases and J by 1 base, and 11 bases separated the two germline ends. In germline, CDR1 is GTSNPN, CDR2 SVGIG (reference sequence). DNA of the CDR3: TGTGCCTGGACCTGGGGGGCTTCCTATAATTCACCCCTCCACTTT. Translation: CAWTWGASYNSPLHF.

V usage is TRBV28 and J usage is TRBJ1-1; D not resolved. Trimming removed 5 bases at V and 1 base at J, with 5 bases between. Germline loops: CDR1 MDHEN, CDR2 SYDVKM. The CDR3 is 12 amino acids. Here the CDR3 reads CASSPQNTEAFF. In DNA form, the CDR3 reads TGTGCCAGCAGTCCTCAGAACACTGAAGCTTTCTTT. Full variable domain (outside the CDR3, taken from reference TRBV28 and TRBJ1-1): DVKVTQSSRYLVKRTGEKVFLECVQDMDHENMFWYRQDPGLGLRLIYFSYDVKMKEKGDIPEGYSVSREKKERFSLILESASTNQTSMYLCASSPQNTEAFFGQGTRLTVV.

This rearrangement joins TRBV4-1 to TRBJ2-4; TRBD1 agrees at 8 bases. The V gene's germline CDR1 is MGHRA and CDR2 YSYEKL. This CDR3 is 15 amino acids long. With V trimmed by 1 base and J by 4 bases, 3 bases remained unmatched. The CDR3 DNA follows: TGCGCCAGCAGCCAAGTCGGGACAGGAAAAAACATTCAGTACTTC. Protein product: CASSQVGTGKNIQYF.

This chain connects TRBV18 to TRBJ2-1, with D possibly being TRBD1 (6 bases). Deletions cut 3 bases from V and 5 bases from J, with 14 bases between. CDR3 length equals 15 residues. Germline CDR1 and CDR2: KGHSH and LQKENI. CDR3 sequence reads: CASSPYRDTNNEQFF. The DNA of the CDR3 is TGTGCCAGCTCACCCTACCGGGACACAAACAATGAGCAGTTCTTC.